These 5 T cell receptor beta chains were all obtained from the same sample, sequenced in a study of blood T cells in healthy people across ages. Sample-barcoded 5' priming and a J-beta primer mix drove a second PCR of 7 to 11 cycles. TCRdb passed the 5' RACE reads through MiXCR, listing each CDR3 protein once. The data contain more than 650,000 distinct CDR3 sequences, about 20% of them singletons. The sequenced sample was blood. The source is a man between 65 and 80 years old in good health.

The chain is built from TRBV28 and TRBJ2-5; 7 nucleotides line up with TRBD1. J gave up 2 bases and V 6 bases, and 12 bases lay outside the gene matches. The CDR3 is 16 amino acids. Germline assignment: CDR1 MDHEN and CDR2 SYDVKM. In nucleotides, the CDR3 is TGTGCCAGCAGCCTACCAGGGACAGAGAAACAAGAGACCCAGTACTTC. This encodes CASSLPGTEKQETQYF.

The table lists this clonotype with a few counts. The chain recombines TRBV6-5 with TRBJ1-3; 8 positions match TRBD1. Trimming removed 5 bases from V and 1 base from J; junction bases left unmatched: 4. Germline values: CDR1 MNHEY, CDR2 SVGAGI. The length of the CDR3 is 15 residues. The CDR3 nucleotides read TGTGCCAGCAGTGCCAGGGGGCTATCTGGAAACACCATATATTTT. The encoded protein is CASSARGLSGNTIYF.

This chain links TRBV28 with TRBJ2-5; 9 positions match TRBD1. J was trimmed by 4 bases and V by 2 bases; bases with no gene match: 5. The CDR3 sequence is 15 residues long. Germline CDR1 is MDHEN and CDR2 is SYDVKM. CDR3 sequence reads: CASSLGTGNLETQYF. The CDR3 DNA reads as TGTGCCAGCAGTTTAGGGACAGGGAATTTAGAGACCCAGTACTTC.

The V call is TRBV14, the J call TRBJ1-3; D is undetermined. The germline V and J ends were trimmed by 3 bases and 3 bases, with 3 bases remaining between them. CDR3 length: 12 residues. Germline CDR1 is SGHDN and CDR2 is FVKESK. In DNA, the CDR3 is TGTGCCAGCAGCCATGGTGGAAACACCATATATTTT. It is translated as CASSHGGNTIYF.

This sequence joins TRBV7-2 and TRBJ2-5, with 10 bases matching TRBD2. The CDR3 contains 15 residues. Trimming at V came to 5 bases and at J to 3 bases, leaving 6 bases not matched to a gene. Germline loops: CDR1 SGHTA, CDR2 FQGNSA. The CDR3 loop reads CASSKEAGGEETQYF. The CDR3 DNA reads TGTGCCAGCAGCAAAGAAGCGGGAGGGGAAGAGACCCAGTACTTC.